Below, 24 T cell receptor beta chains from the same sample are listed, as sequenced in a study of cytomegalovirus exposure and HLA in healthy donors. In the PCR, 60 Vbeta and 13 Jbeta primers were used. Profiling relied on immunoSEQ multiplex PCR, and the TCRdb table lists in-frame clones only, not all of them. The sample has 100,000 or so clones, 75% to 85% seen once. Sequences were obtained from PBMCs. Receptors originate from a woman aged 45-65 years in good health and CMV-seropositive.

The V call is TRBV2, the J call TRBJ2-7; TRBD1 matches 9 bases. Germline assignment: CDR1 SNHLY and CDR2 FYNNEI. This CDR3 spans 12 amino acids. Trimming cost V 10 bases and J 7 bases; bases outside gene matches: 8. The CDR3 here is CATGTGYGEQYF. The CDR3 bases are TGTGCCACCGGGACAGGGTACGGTGAGCAGTACTTC.

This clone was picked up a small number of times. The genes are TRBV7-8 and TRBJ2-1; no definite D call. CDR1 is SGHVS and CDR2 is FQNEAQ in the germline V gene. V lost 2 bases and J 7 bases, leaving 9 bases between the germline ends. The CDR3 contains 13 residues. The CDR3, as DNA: TGTGCCAGCAGCTTAAACAAGAATAATGAGCAGTTCTTC. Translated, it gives CASSLNKNNEQFF. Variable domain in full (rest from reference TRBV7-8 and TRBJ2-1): GAGVSQSPRYKVAKRGQDVALRCDPISGHVSLFWYQQALGQGPEFLTYFQNEAQLDKSGLPSDRFFAERPEGSVSTLKIQRTQQEDSAVYLCASSLNKNNEQFFGPGTRLTVL.

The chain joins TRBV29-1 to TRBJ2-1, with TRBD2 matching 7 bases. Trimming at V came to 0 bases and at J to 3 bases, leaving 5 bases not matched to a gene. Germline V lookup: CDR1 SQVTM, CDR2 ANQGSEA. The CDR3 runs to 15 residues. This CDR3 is CSVEDHRGVYNEQFF. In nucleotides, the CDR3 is TGCAGCGTTGAAGATCACCGGGGGGTCTACAATGAGCAGTTCTTC.

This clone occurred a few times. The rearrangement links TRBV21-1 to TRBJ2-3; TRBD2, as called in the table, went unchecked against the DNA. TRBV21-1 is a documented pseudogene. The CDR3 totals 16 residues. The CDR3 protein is CASSNEESGITDTQYF. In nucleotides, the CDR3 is TGTGCCAGCAGCAATGAGGAAAGCGGGATAACAGATACGCAGTATTTT.

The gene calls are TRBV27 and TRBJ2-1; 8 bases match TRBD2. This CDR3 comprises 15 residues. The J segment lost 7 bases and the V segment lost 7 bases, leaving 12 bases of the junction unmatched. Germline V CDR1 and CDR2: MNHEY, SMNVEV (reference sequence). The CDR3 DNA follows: TGTGCCAGCATGCCCGGGGGGCGGGGGGCAAATGAGCAGTTCTTC. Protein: CASMPGGRGANEQFF.

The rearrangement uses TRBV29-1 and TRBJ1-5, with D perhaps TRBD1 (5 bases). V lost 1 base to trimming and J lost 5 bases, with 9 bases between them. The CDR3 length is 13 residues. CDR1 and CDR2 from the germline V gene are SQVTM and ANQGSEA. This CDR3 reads CSVEGQPDQPQHF. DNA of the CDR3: TGCAGCGTTGAAGGACAGCCGGATCAGCCCCAGCATTTT.

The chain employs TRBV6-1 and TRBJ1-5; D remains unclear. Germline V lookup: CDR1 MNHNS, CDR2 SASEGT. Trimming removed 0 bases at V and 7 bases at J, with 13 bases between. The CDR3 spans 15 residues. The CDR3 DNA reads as TGTGCCAGCAGTGAAGCCTCAACCGGGAGACAGCCCCAGCATTTT. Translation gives CASSEASTGRQPQHF.

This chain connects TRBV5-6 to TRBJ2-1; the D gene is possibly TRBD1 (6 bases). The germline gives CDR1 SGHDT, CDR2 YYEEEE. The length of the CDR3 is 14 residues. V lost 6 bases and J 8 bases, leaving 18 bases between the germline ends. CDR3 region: CASTLGARKDEQFF. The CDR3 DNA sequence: TGTGCCAGCACTTTGGGGGCCAGGAAGGATGAGCAGTTCTTC.

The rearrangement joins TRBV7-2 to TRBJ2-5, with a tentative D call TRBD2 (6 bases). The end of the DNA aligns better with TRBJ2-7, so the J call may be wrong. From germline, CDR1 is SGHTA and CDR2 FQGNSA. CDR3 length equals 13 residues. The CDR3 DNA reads TGTGCCATAACGAGCGGGCTGACCTACGAGCAGTACTTC. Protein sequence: CAITSGLTYEQYF.

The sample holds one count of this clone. The CDR3 nucleotides read TGTGCCAGCAGTGAAACGCCGACAGCCGGGGAGCTGTTTTTT. Translation: CASSETPTAGELFF. The V call is TRBV2, the J call TRBJ2-2, with a tentative D call TRBD1 (5 bases). The V end was cut by 2 bases, the J end by 6 bases, with 10 bases between. Germline V gene sequence: CDR1 SNHLY, CDR2 FYNNEI. The CDR3 runs 14 residues. The full variable domain, rest sourced from reference TRBV2 and TRBJ2-2, is EPEVTQTPSHQVTQMGQEVILRCVPISNHLYFYWYRQILGQKVEFLVSFYNNEISEKSEIFDDQFSVERPDGSNFTLKIRSTKLEDSAMYFCASSETPTAGELFFGEGSRLTVL.

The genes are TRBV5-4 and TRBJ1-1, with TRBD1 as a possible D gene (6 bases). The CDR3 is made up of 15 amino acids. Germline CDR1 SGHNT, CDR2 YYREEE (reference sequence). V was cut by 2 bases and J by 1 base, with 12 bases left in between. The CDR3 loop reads CASSLQGLENTEAFF. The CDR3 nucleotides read TGTGCCAGCAGCTTACAGGGTTTGGAGAACACTGAAGCTTTCTTT.

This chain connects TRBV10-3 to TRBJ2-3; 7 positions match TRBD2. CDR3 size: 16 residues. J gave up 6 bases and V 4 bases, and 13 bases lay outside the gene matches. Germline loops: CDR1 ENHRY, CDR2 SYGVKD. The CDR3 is CAISGGERGGRDTQYF. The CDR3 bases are TGTGCCATCAGTGGAGGGGAGCGGGGAGGACGGGATACGCAGTATTTT.

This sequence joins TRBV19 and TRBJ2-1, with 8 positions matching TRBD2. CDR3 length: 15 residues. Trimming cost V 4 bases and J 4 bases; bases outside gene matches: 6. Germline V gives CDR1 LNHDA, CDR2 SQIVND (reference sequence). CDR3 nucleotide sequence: TGTGCCAGTAGTAAGAGCGGGGGCCCGTACAATGAGCAGTTCTTC. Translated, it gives CASSKSGGPYNEQFF.

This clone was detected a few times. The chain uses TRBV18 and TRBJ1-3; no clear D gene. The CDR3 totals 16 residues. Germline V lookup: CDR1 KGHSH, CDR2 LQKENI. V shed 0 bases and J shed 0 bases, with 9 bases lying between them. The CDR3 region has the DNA TGTGCCAGCTCACCACCGGTCGGTAGCTCTGGAAACACCATATATTTT. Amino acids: CASSPPVGSSGNTIYF.

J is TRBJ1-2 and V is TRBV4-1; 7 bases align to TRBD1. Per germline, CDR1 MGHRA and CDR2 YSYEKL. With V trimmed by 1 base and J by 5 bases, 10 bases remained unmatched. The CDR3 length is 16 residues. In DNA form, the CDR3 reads TGCGCCAGCAGCCAAGGGCGTGGTGGGACAGCTTATGGCTACACCTTC. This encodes CASSQGRGGTAYGYTF.

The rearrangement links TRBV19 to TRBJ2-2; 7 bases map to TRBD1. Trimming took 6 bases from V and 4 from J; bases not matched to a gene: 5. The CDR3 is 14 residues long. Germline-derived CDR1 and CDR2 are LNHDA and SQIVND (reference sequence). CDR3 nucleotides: TGTGCCAGTAGCTCGGGACAGCGCACCGGGGAGCTGTTTTTT. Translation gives CASSSGQRTGELFF.

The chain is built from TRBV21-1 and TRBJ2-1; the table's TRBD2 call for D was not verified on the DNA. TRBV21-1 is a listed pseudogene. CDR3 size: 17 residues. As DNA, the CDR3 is TGTGCCAGCAGCAAAGAAATAACTAGCGCCGGACAAGAAGAGCAGTTCTTC. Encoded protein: CASSKEITSAGQEEQFF.

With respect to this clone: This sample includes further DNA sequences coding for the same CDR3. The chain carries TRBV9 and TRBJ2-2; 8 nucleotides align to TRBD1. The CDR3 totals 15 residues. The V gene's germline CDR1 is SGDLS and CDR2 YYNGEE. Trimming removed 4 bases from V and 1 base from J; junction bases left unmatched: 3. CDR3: CASSPGTGNTGELFF. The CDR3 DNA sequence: TGTGCCAGCAGCCCTGGGACAGGGAACACCGGGGAGCTGTTTTTT.

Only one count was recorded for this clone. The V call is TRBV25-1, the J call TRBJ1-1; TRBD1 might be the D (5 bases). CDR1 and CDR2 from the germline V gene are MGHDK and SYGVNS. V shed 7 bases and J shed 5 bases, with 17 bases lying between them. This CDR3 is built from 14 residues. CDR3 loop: CASTRASDQTEAFF. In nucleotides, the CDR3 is TGTGCCAGCACCAGGGCCTCTGATCAAACTGAAGCTTTCTTT.

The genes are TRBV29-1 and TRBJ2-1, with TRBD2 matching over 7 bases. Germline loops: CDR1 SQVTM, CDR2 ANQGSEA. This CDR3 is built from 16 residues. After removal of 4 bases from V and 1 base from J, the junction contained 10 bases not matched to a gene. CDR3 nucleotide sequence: TGCAGCGTTGTCTTGAGCCGGGGGGAGTCCTACAATGAGCAGTTCTTC. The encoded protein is CSVVLSRGESYNEQFF.

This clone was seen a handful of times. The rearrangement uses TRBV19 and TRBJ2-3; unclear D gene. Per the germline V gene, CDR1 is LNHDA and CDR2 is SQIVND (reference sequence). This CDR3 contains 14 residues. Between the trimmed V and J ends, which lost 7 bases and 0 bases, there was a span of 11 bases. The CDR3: CASKEAYSTDTQYF. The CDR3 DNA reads TGTGCCAGTAAAGAAGCGTATAGCACAGATACGCAGTATTTT.

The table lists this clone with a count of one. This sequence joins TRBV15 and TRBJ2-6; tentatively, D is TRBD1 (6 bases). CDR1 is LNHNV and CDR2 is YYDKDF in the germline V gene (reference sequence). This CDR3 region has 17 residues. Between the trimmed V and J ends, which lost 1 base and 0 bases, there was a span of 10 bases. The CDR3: CATSRGLRGSGANVLTF. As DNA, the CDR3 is TGTGCCACCAGCAGAGGACTCAGGGGCTCTGGGGCCAACGTCCTGACTTTC.

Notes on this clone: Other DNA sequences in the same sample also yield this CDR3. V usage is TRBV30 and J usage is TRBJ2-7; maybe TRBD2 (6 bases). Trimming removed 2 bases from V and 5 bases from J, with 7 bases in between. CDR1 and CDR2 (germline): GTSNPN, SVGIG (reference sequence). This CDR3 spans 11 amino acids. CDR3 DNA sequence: TGTGCCTGGAGTCGCGGGGACGAGCAGTACTTC. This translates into CAWSRGDEQYF.

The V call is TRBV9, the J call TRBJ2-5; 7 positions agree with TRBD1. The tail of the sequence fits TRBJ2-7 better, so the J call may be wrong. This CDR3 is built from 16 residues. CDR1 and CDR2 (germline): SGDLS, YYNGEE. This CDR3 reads CASSPLGQAPSYEQYF. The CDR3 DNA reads TGTGCCAGCAGCCCCCTAGGACAGGCTCCCTCCTACGAGCAGTACTTC.